Sequencing of this TCR beta chain was carried out in a study of T-cell memory formation after mild COVID-19. Turning to the study itself: Most TCR clusters belonged to a single donor.

In regard to this clonotype: The antigen is undetermined.

In TCRdb, the 5' RACE reads were re-called with MiXCR into one record per CDR3 protein. The sample consists of some 210,000 distinct CDR3 sequences, 10% to 13% of them appearing once. Findings and caveats of the study: Among contracting clones, CD4+ were mainly CM/EM and CD8+ enriched in EMRA. Day 37-peaking second-wave clones had unconfirmed SARS-CoV-2 specificity. Pre-infection memory carried some responding clones, suggesting that cross-reactive memory joined.

CDR3 length: 15 residues. Germline CDR1 SGHRS, CDR2 YFSETQ. The ends were cut back, 3 bases at V and 8 bases at J, with 18 bases in the middle. Material for sequencing was PBMCs or a T cell subset sorted from them (not recorded which). This receptor was taken from a man aged 18 to 35 who had mild COVID-19 (a few samples of this study predate the infection). Cell type and time point are not known. This chain connects TRBV5-1 to TRBJ2-4, with TRBD2 as a possible D gene (6 bases). The CDR3 nucleotides are TGCGCCAGCAGCTCCCTTAGCGGCCCCGGGGACATTCAGTACTTC. This encodes CASSSLSGPGDIQYF.